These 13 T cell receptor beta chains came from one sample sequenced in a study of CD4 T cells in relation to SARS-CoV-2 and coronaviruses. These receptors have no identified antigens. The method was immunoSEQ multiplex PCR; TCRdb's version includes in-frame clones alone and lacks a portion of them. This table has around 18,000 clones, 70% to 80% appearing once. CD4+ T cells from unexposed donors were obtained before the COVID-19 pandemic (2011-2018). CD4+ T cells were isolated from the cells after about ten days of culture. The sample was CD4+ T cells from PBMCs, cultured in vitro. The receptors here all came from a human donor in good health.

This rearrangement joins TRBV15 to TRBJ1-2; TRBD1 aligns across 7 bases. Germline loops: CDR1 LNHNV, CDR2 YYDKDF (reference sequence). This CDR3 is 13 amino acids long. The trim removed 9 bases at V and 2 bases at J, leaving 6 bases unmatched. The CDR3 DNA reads TGTGCCACTCAACAGGGGTCGAACTATGGCTACACCTTC. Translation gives CATQQGSNYGYTF. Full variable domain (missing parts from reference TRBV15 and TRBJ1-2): DAMVIQNPRYQVTQFGKPVTLSCSQTLNHNVMYWYQQKSSQAPKLLFHYYDKDFNNEADTPDNFQSRRPNTSFCFLDIRSPGLGDTAMYLCATQQGSNYGYTFGSGTRLTVV.

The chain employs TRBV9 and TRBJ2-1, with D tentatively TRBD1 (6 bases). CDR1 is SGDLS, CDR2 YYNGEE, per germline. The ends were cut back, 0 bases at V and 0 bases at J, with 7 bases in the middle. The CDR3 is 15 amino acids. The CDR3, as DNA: TGTGCCAGCAGCGTAGAACAGGGCTCCTACAATGAGCAGTTCTTC. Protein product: CASSVEQGSYNEQFF.

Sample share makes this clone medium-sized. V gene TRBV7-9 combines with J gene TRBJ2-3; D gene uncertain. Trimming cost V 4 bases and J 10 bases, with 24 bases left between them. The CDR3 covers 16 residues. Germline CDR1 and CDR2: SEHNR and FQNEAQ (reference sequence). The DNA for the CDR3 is TGTGCCAGCAGCTACGACCCCGCCTACCGAGCAACCCCGCAGTATTTT. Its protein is CASSYDPAYRATPQYF.

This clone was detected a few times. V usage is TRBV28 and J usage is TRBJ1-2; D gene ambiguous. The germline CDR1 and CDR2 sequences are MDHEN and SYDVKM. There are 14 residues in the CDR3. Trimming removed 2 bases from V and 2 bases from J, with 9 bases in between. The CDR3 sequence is CASSLPSPNYGYTF. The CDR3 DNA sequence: TGTGCCAGCAGTTTACCCTCCCCCAACTATGGCTACACCTTC.

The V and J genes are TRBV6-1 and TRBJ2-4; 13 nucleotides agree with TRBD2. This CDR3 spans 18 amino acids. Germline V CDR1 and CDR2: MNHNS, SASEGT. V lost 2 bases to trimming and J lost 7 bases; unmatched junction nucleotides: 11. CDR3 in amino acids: CASSESPRGLAGRNIQYF. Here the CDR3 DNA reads TGTGCCAGCAGTGAAAGCCCTAGGGGACTAGCGGGAAGGAACATTCAGTACTTC.

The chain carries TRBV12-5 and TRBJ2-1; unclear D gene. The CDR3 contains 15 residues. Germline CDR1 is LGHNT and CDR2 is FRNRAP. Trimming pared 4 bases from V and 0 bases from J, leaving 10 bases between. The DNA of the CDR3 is TGTGCTAGTGGTTCGACCCTCAGCTCCTACAATGAGCAGTTCTTC. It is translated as CASGSTLSSYNEQFF.

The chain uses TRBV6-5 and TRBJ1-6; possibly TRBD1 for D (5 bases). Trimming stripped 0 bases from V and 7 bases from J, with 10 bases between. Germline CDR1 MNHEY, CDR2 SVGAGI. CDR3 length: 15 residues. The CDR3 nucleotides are TGTGCCAGCAGTTACTCGGGGGGAGGCAATTCACCCCTCCACTTT. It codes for CASSYSGGGNSPLHF.

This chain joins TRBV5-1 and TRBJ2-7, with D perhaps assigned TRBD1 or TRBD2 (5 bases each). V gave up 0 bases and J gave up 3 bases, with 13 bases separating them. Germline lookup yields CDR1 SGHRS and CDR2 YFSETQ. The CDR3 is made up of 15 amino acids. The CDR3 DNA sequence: TGCGCCAGCAGCTTGGGGGGGACGGGTTACTACGAGCAGTACTTC. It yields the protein CASSLGGTGYYEQYF.

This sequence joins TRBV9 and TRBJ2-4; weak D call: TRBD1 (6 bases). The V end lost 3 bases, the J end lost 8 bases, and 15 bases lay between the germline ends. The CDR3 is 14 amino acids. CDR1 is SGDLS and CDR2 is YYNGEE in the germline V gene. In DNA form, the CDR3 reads TGTGCCAGCAGCGCACAAACAGGGTCGTACATTCAGTACTTC. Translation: CASSAQTGSYIQYF.

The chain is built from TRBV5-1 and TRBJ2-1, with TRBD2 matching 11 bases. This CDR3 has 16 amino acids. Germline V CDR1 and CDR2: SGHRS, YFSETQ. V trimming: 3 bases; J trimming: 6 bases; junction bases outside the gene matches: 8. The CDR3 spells CASSWVTSGTINEQFF. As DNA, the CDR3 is TGCGCCAGCAGCTGGGTGACTAGCGGGACGATCAATGAGCAGTTCTTC.

DNA of the CDR3: TGTGCCAGCTCCGCTGGGGCGTCTGGCTACACCTTC. Amino acids: CASSAGASGYTF. J is TRBJ1-2 and V is TRBV6-5; D possibly corresponds to TRBD1 (5 bases). This CDR3 is built from 12 residues. CDR1 and CDR2 from the germline V gene are MNHEY and SVGAGI. Deletions cut 8 bases from V and 7 bases from J, with 14 bases between.

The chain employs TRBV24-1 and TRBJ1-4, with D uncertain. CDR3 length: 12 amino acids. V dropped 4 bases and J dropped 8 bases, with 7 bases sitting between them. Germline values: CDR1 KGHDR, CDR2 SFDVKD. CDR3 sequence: CATSDLGEKLFF. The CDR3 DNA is TGTGCCACCAGTGACCTGGGGGAAAAACTGTTTTTT.

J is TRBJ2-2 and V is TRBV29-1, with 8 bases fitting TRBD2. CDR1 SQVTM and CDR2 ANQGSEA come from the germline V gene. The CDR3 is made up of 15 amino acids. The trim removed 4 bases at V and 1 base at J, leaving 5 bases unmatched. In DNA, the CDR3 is TGCAGCGTTGTTCCCAGCGGGGGGAACACCGGGGAGCTGTTTTTT. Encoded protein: CSVVPSGGNTGELFF.